This T cell receptor beta chain came from a study of blood T cell repertoires in COVID-19. Overall study: Sample material is recorded as cDNA or gDNA derived from T cells, B-cell-depleted T cells, or PBMCs.

Germline loops: CDR1 LNHDA, CDR2 SQIVND (reference sequence). The V gene end was trimmed by 3 bases and the J gene end by 4 bases; junction bases not matched to a gene: 4. The length of the CDR3 is 15 residues. Per the original methods: Amplifying reference gene primers gave estimates of nucleated cell counts. Here immunoSEQ multiplex PCR was the method, and the copy in TCRdb shows in-frame clones only, minus some. V and J calls and clone size come straight from that table; D and trimming were deduced from the DNA. Among roughly 410,000 clones listed, around 87% were seen once. This clone was seen a handful of times.

This receptor was taken from a woman aged 55-70 years with COVID-19, enrolled during active disease. The chain couples TRBV19 to TRBJ1-2; 11 bases line up with TRBD1. Sequencing was done on a sample of peripheral blood. The CDR3 loop reads CASSIGQGALYGYTF. CDR3 sequence (DNA): TGTGCCAGTAGTATCGGACAGGGGGCCCTCTATGGCTACACCTTC.